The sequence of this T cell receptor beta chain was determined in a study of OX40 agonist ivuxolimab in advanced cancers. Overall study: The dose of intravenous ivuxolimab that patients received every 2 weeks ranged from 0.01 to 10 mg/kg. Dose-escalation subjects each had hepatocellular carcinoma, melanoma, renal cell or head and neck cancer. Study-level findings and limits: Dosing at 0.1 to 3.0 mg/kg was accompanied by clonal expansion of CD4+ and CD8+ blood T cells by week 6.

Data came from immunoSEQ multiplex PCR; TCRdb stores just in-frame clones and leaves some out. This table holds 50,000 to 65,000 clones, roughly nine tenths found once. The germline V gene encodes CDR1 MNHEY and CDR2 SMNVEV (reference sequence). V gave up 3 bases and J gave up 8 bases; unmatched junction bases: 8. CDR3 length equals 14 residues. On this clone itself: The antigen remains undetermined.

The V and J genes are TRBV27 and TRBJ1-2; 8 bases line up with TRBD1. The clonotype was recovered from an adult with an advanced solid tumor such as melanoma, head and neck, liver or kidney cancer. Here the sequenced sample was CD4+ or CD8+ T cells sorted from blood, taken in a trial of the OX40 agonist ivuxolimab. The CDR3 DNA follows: TGTGCCAGCAGTTTCAAAGGACAGGGCCTAGGCTACACCTTC. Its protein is CASSFKGQGLGYTF.